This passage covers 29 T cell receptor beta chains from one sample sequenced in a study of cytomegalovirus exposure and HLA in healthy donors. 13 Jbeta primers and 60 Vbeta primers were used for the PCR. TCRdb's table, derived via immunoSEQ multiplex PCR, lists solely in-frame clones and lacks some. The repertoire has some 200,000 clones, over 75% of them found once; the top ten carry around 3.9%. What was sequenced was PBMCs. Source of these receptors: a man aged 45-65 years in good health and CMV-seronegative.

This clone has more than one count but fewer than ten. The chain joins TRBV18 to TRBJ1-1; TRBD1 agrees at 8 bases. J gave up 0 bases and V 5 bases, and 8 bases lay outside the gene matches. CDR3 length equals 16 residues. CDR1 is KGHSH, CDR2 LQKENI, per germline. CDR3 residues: CASSGQGLGMNTEAFF. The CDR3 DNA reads TGTGCCAGCTCAGGACAGGGCCTGGGGATGAACACTGAAGCTTTCTTT.

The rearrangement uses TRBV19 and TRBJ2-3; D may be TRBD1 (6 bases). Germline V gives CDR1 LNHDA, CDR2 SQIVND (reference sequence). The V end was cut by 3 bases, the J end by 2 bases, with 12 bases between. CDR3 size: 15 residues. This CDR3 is CASSIPQGTTDTQYF. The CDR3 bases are TGTGCCAGTAGTATTCCCCAGGGGACCACAGATACGCAGTATTTT.

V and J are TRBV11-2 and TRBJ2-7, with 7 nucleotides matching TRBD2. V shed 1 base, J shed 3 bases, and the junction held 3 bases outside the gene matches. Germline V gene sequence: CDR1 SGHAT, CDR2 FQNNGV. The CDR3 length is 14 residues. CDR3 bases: TGTGCCAGCAGCTTAGTTCAGCGGGGCTACGAGCAGTACTTC. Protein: CASSLVQRGYEQYF. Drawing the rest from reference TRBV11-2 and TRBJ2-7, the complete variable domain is EAGVAQSPRYKIIEKRQSVAFWCNPISGHATLYWYQQILGQGPKLLIQFQNNGVVDDSQLPKDRFSAERLKGVDSTLKIQPAKLEDSAVYLCASSLVQRGYEQYFGPGTRLTVT.

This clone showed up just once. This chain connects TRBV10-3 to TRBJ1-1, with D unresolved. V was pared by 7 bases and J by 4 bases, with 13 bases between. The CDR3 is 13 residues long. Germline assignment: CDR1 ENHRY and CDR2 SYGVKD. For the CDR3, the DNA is TGTGCCATCACGGGTGGGTCAGCCACTGAAGCTTTCTTT. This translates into CAITGGSATEAFF.

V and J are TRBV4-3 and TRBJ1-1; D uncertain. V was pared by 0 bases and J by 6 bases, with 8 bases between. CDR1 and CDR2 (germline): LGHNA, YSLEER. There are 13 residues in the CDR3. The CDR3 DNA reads TGCGCCAGCAGCCAAGATGGAGGTCCTGAAGCTTTCTTT. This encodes CASSQDGGPEAFF.

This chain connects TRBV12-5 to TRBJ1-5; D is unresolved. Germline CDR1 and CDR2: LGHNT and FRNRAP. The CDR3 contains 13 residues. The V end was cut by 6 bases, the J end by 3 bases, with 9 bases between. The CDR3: CASGRIHNQPQHF. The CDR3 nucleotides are TGTGCTAGTGGGCGCATCCACAATCAGCCCCAGCATTTT.

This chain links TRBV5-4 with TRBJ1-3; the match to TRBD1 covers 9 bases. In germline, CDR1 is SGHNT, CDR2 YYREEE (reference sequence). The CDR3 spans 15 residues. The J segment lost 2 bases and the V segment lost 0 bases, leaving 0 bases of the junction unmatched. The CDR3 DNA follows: TGTGCCAGCAGCTTGGGGACAGGGGCTGGAAACACCATATATTTT. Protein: CASSLGTGAGNTIYF.

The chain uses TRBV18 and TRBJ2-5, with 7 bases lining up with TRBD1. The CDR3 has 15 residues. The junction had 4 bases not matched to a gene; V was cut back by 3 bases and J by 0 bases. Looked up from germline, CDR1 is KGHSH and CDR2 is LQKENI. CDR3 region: CASSPQQGHQETQYF. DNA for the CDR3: TGTGCCAGCTCACCGCAACAGGGGCACCAAGAGACCCAGTACTTC. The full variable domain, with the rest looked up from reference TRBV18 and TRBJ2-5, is NAGVMQNPRHLVRRRGQEARLRCSPMKGHSHVYWYRQLPEEGLKFMVYLQKENIIDESGMPKERFSAEFPKEGPSILRIQQVVRGDSAAYFCASSPQQGHQETQYFGPGTRLLVL.

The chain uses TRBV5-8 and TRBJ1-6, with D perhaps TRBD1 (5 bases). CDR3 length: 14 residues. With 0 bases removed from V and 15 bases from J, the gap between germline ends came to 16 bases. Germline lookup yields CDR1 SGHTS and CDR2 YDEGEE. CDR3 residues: CASSLVGGVRGLHF. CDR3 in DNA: TGTGCCAGCAGCTTGGTGGGCGGCGTTAGGGGCCTCCACTTT.

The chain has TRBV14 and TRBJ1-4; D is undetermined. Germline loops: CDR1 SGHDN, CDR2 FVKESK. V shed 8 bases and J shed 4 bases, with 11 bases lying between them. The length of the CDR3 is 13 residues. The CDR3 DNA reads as TGTGCCAGCTCGAGGGCGGGTAATGAAAAACTGTTTTTT. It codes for CASSRAGNEKLFF. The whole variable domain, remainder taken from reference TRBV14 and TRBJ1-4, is EAGVTQFPSHSVIEKGQTVTLRCDPISGHDNLYWYRRVMGKEIKFLLHFVKESKQDESGMPNNRFLAERTGGTYSTLKVQPAELEDSGVYFCASSRAGNEKLFFGSGTQLSVL.

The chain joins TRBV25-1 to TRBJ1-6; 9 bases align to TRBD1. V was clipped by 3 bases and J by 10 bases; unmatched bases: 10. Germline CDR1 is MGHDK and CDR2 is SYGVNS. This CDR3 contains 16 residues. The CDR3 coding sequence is TGTGCCAGCAGTGACTCACAGGGGGCCCCCGGGTCACCCCTCCACTTT. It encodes CASSDSQGAPGSPLHF.

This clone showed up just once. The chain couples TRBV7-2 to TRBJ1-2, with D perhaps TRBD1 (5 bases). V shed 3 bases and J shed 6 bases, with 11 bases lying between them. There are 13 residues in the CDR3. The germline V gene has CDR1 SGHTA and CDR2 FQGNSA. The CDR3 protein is CASSFFDSDGYTF. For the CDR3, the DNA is TGTGCCAGCAGCTTTTTTGACAGCGATGGCTACACCTTC.

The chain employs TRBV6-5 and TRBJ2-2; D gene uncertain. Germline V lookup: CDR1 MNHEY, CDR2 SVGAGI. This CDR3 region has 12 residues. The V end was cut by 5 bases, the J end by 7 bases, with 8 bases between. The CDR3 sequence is CASSRVNGELFF. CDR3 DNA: TGTGCCAGCAGTCGTGTTAACGGGGAGCTGTTTTTT.

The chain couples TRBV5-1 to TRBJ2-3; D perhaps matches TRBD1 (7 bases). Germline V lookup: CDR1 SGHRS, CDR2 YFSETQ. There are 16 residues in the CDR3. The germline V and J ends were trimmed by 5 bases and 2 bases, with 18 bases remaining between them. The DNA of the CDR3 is TGCGCCAGCAGATTGAGGAGGGGGCTTGACACAGATACGCAGTATTTT. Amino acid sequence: CASRLRRGLDTDTQYF.

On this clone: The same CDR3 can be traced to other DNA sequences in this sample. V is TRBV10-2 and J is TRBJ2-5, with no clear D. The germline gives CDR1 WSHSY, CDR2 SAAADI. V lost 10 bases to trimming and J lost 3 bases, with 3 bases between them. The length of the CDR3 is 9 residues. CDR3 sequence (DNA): TGCGCCATAGAAGAGACCCAGTACTTC. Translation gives CAIEETQYF.

In DNA form, the CDR3 reads TGTGCCAGCAGTGCCGAAGGGGGGGGCGCTGAGACCCAGTACTTC. Residues: CASSAEGGGAETQYF. The chain recombines TRBV2 with TRBJ2-5, with D perhaps matching TRBD2 (7 bases). Germline V gives CDR1 SNHLY, CDR2 FYNNEI. The length of the CDR3 is 15 residues. Trimming stripped 4 bases from V and 5 bases from J, with 17 bases between.

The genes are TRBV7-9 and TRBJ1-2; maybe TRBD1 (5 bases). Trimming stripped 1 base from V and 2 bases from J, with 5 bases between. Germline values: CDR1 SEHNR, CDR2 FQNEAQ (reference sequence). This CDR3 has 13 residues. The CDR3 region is CASSLGTNYGYTF. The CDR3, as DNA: TGTGCCAGCAGCTTAGGGACAAACTATGGCTACACCTTC.

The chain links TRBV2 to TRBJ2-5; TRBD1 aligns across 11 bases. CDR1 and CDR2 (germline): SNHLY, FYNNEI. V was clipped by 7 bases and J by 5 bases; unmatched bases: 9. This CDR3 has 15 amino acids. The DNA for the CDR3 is TGTGCCAGCACCGAGGGGACAGGGGGGAGGGAGACCCAGTACTTC. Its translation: CASTEGTGGRETQYF.

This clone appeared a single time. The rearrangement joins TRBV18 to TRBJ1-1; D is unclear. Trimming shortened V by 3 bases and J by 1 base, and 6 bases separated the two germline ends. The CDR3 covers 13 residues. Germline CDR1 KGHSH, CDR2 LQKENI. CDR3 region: CASSPGPNTEAFF. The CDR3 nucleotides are TGTGCCAGCTCACCGGGCCCGAACACTGAAGCTTTCTTT.

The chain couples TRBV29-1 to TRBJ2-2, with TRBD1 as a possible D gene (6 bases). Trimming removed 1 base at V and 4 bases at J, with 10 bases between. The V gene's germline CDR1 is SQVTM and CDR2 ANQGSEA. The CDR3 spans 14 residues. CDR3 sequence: CSVEVGARTGELFF. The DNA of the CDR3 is TGCAGCGTTGAAGTGGGGGCCCGCACCGGGGAGCTGTTTTTT.

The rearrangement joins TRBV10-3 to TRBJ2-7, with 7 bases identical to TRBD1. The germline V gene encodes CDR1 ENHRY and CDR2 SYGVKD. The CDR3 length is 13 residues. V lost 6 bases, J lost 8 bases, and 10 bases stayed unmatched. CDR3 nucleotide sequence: TGTGCCATCAGCAGTGAGCCGGGACAGCAGCAGTACTTC. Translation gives CAISSEPGQQQYF.

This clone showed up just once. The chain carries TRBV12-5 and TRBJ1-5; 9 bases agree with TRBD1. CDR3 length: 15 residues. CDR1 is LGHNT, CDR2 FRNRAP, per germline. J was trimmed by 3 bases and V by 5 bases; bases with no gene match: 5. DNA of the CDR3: TGTGCTAGTGGTCCACGGGACAGGGACAATCAGCCCCAGCATTTT. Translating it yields CASGPRDRDNQPQHF.

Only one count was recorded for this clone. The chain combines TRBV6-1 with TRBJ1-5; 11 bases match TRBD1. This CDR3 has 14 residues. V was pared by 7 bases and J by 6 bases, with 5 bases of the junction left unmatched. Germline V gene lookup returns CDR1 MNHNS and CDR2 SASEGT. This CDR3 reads CASTGTGGTQPQHF. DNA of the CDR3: TGTGCCAGCACCGGGACAGGGGGAACTCAGCCCCAGCATTTT.

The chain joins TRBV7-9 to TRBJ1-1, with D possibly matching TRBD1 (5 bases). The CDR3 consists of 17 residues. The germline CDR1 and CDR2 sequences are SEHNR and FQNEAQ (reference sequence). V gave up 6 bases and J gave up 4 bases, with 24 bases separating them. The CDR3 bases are TGTGCCAGCAGTCGACCTCGGACCCAGGGTTTAAGCACTGAAGCTTTCTTT. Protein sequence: CASSRPRTQGLSTEAFF.

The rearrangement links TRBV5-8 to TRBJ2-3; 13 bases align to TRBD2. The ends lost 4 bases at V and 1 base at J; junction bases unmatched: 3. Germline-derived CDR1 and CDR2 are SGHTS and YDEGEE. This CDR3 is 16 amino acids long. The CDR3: CASSILAGGRTDTQYF. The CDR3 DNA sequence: TGTGCCAGCAGCATACTAGCGGGGGGGCGCACAGATACGCAGTATTTT.

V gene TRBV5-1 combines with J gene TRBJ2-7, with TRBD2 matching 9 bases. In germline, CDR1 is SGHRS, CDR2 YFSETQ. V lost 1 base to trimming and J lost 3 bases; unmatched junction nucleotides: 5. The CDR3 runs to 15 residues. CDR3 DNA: TGCGCCAGCAGCTTGATCGGTAGCGGGGGCTACGAGCAGTACTTC. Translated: CASSLIGSGGYEQYF.

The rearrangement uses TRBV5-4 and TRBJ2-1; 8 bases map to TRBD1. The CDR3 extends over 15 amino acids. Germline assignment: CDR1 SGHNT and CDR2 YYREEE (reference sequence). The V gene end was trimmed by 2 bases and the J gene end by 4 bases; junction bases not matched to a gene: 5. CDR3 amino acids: CASSFGTGAYNEQFF. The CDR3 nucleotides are TGTGCCAGCAGCTTCGGGACAGGAGCTTACAATGAGCAGTTCTTC.

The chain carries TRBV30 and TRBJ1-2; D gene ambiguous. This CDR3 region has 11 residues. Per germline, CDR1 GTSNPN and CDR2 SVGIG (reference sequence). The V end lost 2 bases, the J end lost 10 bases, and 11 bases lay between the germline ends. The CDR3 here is CAWSQAVDYTF. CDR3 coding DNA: TGTGCCTGGAGTCAGGCAGTTGACTACACCTTC.

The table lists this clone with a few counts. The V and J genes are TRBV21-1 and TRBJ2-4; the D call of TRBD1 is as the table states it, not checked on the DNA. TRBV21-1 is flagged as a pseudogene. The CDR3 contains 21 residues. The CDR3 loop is CASSKVLSSSQGVSGKNIQYF. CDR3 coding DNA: TGTGCCAGCAGCAAAGTCCTTTCGTCGAGCCAGGGGGTTTCGGGCAAAAACATTCAGTACTTC.